These T cell receptor beta chains were read from a single sample in a study of tumor-infiltrating lymphocytes in primary liver carcinoma. TCRdb re-derived calls from the multiplex PCR reads in MiXCR, one entry per CDR3 protein. The table records around 330,000 distinct CDR3 sequences, about 62% of them present only once. Sequencing input: peripheral blood. The receptor set was obtained from a man in his forties with primary liver carcinoma and hepatitis B virus infection. The CDR3 runs from the conserved cysteine through the conserved F or W. A D gene is named only where the DNA matches it firmly. Expanded clones are given a class, and other clones once, few, many or no size at all.

d_gene	abundance	v_gene	j_gene	CDR3nt	CDR3aa
-	-	TRBV2	TRBJ2-1	TGTGCCAGCAGTGAAGGCCTAGCGCAAGAGCAGTTCTTC	CASSEGLAQEQFF
-	-	TRBV6-6	TRBJ1-4	TGTGCCATCAGTTACGTGGGGGGAGGTGTAAAACTGTTTTTT	CAISYVGGGVKLFF
TRBD2	-	TRBV11-2	TRBJ2-1	TGTGCCAGCAGCTGGGGACTAGCGCAAGGGAATGAGCTGTTCTTT	CASSWGLAQGNELFF
-	-	TRBV5-1	TRBJ2-5	TGCGCCAGCAGCTTGGGCCCTGGGCCGGAGACCCAGTACTTC	CASSLGPGPETQYF
-	-	TRBV2	TRBJ2-3	TGTGCCAGCAGTGAAACTCCTCTAGCAGGTGATACGCAGTATTTT	CASSETPLAGDTQYF
-	once	TRBV6-5	TRBJ2-7	TGTGTCGGCAGTTGGGGCTACGAGCAGTACTTC	CVGSWGYEQYF
-	-	TRBV19	TRBJ2-7	TGTGCCAGTAGTGCAACCGGGGGCCGCGAGCAGTACTTC	CASSATGGREQYF
-	many	TRBV10-3	TRBJ1-1	TGTGCCACAACAAAGGGGGACACTGAAGCTTTCTTT	CATTKGDTEAFF
TRBD2	few	TRBV5-4	TRBJ2-3	TGTGCCAGCAGCTTAGCGGGGAGGATCGCAGATACGCAGTATTTT	CASSLAGRIADTQYF
-	-	TRBV11-3	TRBJ2-1	TGTGCCAGCAGCTTGAGGAGCTACAATAAGCAGTTCTTC	CASSLRSYNKQFF
TRBD2	-	TRBV6-1	TRBJ2-3	TGTGGCAGCAGTGATGGGCTAGCGGGAGTCGGTACGCAGTATTTT	CGSSDGLAGVGTQYF
-	many	TRBV14	TRBJ2-7	TGTGCCAGCAGCCAAGACTTGAGGAGAAGTAAGAACGAGCAGTACTTC	CASSQDLRRSKNEQYF
-	few	TRBV28	TRBJ2-7	TGTGCCAGCATCCCTGGGACTGGCTATTTCTACGAGCAGTACTTC	CASIPGTGYFYEQYF
TRBD1	-	TRBV28	TRBJ2-1	TGTGCCAGCAGTTTATACAGGGGAGTTCCGTTCTTC	CASSLYRGVPFF
TRBD1	-	TRBV5-1	TRBJ2-5	TGCGCCAGCAGCTTGAGGACAGGGAGTGAGACCCAGTACTTC	CASSLRTGSETQYF
-	-	TRBV29-1	TRBJ1-1	TGCAGCGCCGGGGTAGAAGGGGCGTCAAACACTGAAGCTTTCTTT	CSAGVEGASNTEAFF
-	-	TRBV4-2	TRBJ2-3	TGTGCCAGCAGTCCTAAGGCGGGACGCGCAGATACGCAATATTTT	CASSPKAGRADTQYF
-	-	TRBV11-2	TRBJ1-1	TGTGCTAGCAGGAGGGGAAAGAACACTGAAGCTTTCTTT	CASRRGKNTEAFF
-	-	TRBV19	TRBJ1-1	TGTGCCAGTACCGTTTACGGATCGGACCTGAACACTGAAGCTTTCTTT	CASTVYGSDLNTEAFF
TRBD2	-	TRBV5-6	TRBJ2-1	TGTGTCAGCAGCTTCCGGACTAGCGGACTACACAATGAGCAGTTCTTC	CVSSFRTSGLHNEQFF
-	-	TRBV7-8	TRBJ2-7	TGTGTCAGCAGCTGGGGGGAGGGGGGGAAATCCTTC	CVSSWGEGGKSF
-	-	TRBV5-4	TRBJ1-1	TGTGCCACCAGCGGGAAGGACCGCCGCACTGAAGCTTTCTTT	CATSGKDRRTEAFF
-	many	TRBV12-3/TRBV12-4	TRBJ2-5	TGTGCCAGCAGTTTAGGCCCGGGGGAGACCCAGTACTTC	CASSLGPGETQYF
-	-	TRBV11-2	TRBJ2-2	TGTGCCGGCAGCTTAGGGGGGGCCGGGGAGCTGTTTTTT	CAGSLGGAGELFF
-	-	TRBV12-3/TRBV12-4	TRBJ2-6	TGTGCCAACAGTAGGACCCGACTAGTCCCCGGTCGGGCTTCTGGGGCCAACGTCCTGACTTTC	CANSRTRLVPGRASGANVLTF
-	-	TRBV6-5	TRBJ1-1	TGTGCCAGTAGTTACATGGGGGGCCCTGAAGCTTTCTTT	CASSYMGGPEAFF
-	-	TRBV19	TRBJ1-1	TGTGCCAGTAGCACACGGGGTTGGACCACTGAAGCTTTCTTT	CASSTRGWTTEAFF
TRBD1	once	TRBV10-3	TRBJ1-4	TGTGTCAGCCGGGACAGGGGAAAAGAAACTAATGAAAAACTGTTTTTT	CVSRDRGKETNEKLFF
-	-	TRBV4-1	TRBJ2-5	TGCGCCAGCAGCCAAGAAGGGCGCGGGGAGGCCCAATACTTC	CASSQEGRGEAQYF
TRBD1	-	TRBV5-4	TRBJ2-5	TGTGCCAGCAGCTCGGGGGGACAGGGTGGGGTAGAGACCCAGTACTTC	CASSSGGQGGVETQYF
-	-	TRBV28	TRBJ2-7	TGTGCCAGCAGCTCCCCAGCGACCTACGAGCAGTACTTC	CASSSPATYEQYF
-	-	TRBV6-6	TRBJ1-2	TGTGCCAGCACTCGGAGGGCGGGGGACGGCTACACATTC	CASTRRAGDGYTF
-	many	TRBV12-3/TRBV12-4	TRBJ2-2	TGTGCCAGCATCGGGACCCGGGGGTCCGGGGAGCTGTTTTTT	CASIGTRGSGELFF
TRBD1	-	TRBV2	TRBJ1-1	TGTGCCAGCAGTCCGTCCCGGGACAGGGACACTGAAGCTTTCTTT	CASSPSRDRDTEAFF
-	once	TRBV12-5	TRBJ2-1	TGTGCTTGTGGTTTGGACCGCTACAATGAGCAGTTCTTC	CACGLDRYNEQFF
TRBD1	-	TRBV18	TRBJ2-7	TGTGCCAGCTCACCAAGGGGGCGGCTTGGGGGCGAGCAGTACTTC	CASSPRGRLGGEQYF
-	many	TRBV29-1	TRBJ1-1	TGCAGCGCCGCGATGAACACTGAAGCTTTCTTT	CSAAMNTEAFF
-	-	TRBV7-9	TRBJ1-1	TGTGCCAGCAGCTTAACATTGACAGGCGAAGCTTTCTTT	CASSLTLTGEAFF
-	-	TRBV30	TRBJ2-7	TGTGCCTGGAGCCGTGTCGGGATTAGCGTCGGGCAGTACTTC	CAWSRVGISVGQYF
TRBD1	-	TRBV5-1	TRBJ1-2	TGCGCCAGCAGCGACGTTGGGACAGGGGTTCATGGCTACACCTTC	CASSDVGTGVHGYTF
TRBD1	-	TRBV6-6	TRBJ2-1	TGTTCCAGCAGCCTTGGACAGGTGTTGAATGAGCAGTTCTTC	CSSSLGQVLNEQFF
-	-	TRBV2	TRBJ2-4	TGTGCCAGCAGTGTAGCCACCAGATCTGACATTCAGTACTTC	CASSVATRSDIQYF
TRBD2	many	TRBV6-2/TRBV6-3	TRBJ2-7	TGTGCCAGCAGTTACTCGACTAGCGCCTACGAGCAGTACTTC	CASSYSTSAYEQYF
-	-	TRBV4-1	TRBJ2-1	TGCGCCAGCAGCCAAGGGGATGGGGCTTCCAATGAGCAGTTCTTC	CASSQGDGASNEQFF
-	-	TRBV28	TRBJ2-1	TGTGCCAGCAGTTTATCTAGTAACAATGAGCAGTTCTTC	CASSLSSNNEQFF